Presented here are 27 T cell receptor beta chains from one specimen sequenced in a study of CD8+CD57+ T cells in acquired aplastic anemia (dated by TCRdb to the late 2010s). The listed sequencing device is Illumina HiSeq 2000. Profiling of TCR beta VDJ combinations and CDR3 sequences used genomic DNA as the template. Using fastp trimming at Q25 and MiXCR clonotype assembly, TCRdb reanalyzed the public sequencing data and kept in-frame beta chains. CDR3 protein sequences are deduplicated, and each keeps its most common genes and DNA. The sample table contains around 400,000 distinct CDR3 sequences; only one count was recorded for around 72% of them. The ten largest clones capture more than 3.5% of the sample. The specimen was sorted CD4+, CD8+, or CD8+CD57+ T cells (not recorded which) from PBMCs. The source of these receptors is a human donor in good health, serving as a control.

This chain uses TRBV9 with TRBJ2-7; a possible D gene is TRBD1 (6 bases). This CDR3 spans 16 amino acids. CDR1 and CDR2 from the germline V gene are SGDLS and YYNGEE. V dropped 1 base and J dropped 1 base, with 15 bases sitting between them. The CDR3 spells CASSVFGQRVSYEQYF. The CDR3 nucleotides are TGTGCCAGCAGCGTATTTGGACAGCGTGTATCCTACGAGCAGTACTTC. Variable domain in full (rest from reference TRBV9 and TRBJ2-7): DSGVTQTPKHLITATGQRVTLRCSPRSGDLSVYWYQQSLDQGLQFLIQYYNGEERAKGNILERFSAQQFPDLHSELNLSSLELGDSALYFCASSVFGQRVSYEQYFGPGTRLTVT.

The chain employs TRBV12-3 or TRBV12-4 and TRBJ1-2, with 8 bases lining up with TRBD1. The ends lost 6 bases at V and 8 bases at J; junction bases unmatched: 8. The CDR3 length is 13 residues. The CDR3 DNA is TGTGCCAGCAGCGTAGGACAGGGAACGGGCTACACCTTC. This encodes CASSVGQGTGYTF.

The chain links TRBV5-4 to TRBJ2-7; D gene unclear. The CDR3 covers 16 residues. V was shortened by 0 bases and J by 0 bases, with 13 bases between the two germline ends. Germline V gives CDR1 SGHNT, CDR2 YYREEE (reference sequence). CDR3 in DNA: TGTGCCAGCAGCTTGGGAGTAGCCGTCTACTCCTACGAGCAGTACTTC. Translation gives CASSLGVAVYSYEQYF. Supplemented by reference TRBV5-4 and TRBJ2-7, the full variable domain reads ETGVTQSPTHLIKTRGQQVTLRCSSQSGHNTVSWYQQALGQGPQFIFQYYREEENGRGNFPPRFSGLQFPNYSSELNVNALELDDSALYLCASSLGVAVYSYEQYFGPGTRLTVT.

Details on this clonotype: The limits of the CDR3 on the DNA are not certain, so only TCRdb's listed CDR3 is given. The rearrangement joins TRBV29-1 to TRBJ1-4; the table assigns TRBD1, which was not confirmed against the DNA. CDR1 and CDR2 (germline): SQVTM, ANQGSEA. Counting both end residues, the CDR3 totals 14 amino acids. The chain's CDR3 is CSVAQGAPIENPTF.

Comment on this clonotype: An end of the junction does not agree with germline; a read error may underlie this. The chain is built from TRBV7-3 and TRBJ1-6, with D possibly matching TRBD1 (6 bases). CDR1 is SGHTA, CDR2 FQGTGA, per germline. The CDR3 totals 14 residues. The CDR3 bases are TGTGCCAGCAGCGCCCTAGACAGGTACGAGCAGTACTTCTTT. Its protein product is CASSALDRYEQYFF.

This chain uses TRBV2 with TRBJ1-2; no definite D call. Germline V gene sequence: CDR1 SNHLY, CDR2 FYNNEI. This CDR3 spans 18 amino acids. V shed 8 bases and J shed 0 bases, with 25 bases lying between them. The CDR3 nucleotides are TGTGCCAGCGGACCCGACCTACCAGAGGGCAGAGCTAACTATGGCTACACCTTC. Amino acids: CASGPDLPEGRANYGYTF.

Notes on this clonotype: The junction departs from the called germline gene at one end, perhaps through a read error. Here the CDR3 DNA reads TGTGCCAGCAGCTTCCAGGACGGGGGGTGGGCCTTC. It yields the protein CASSFQDGGWAF. The J gene is TRBJ2-7, the V gene TRBV5-4; TRBD2 matches 7 bases. The germline gives CDR1 SGHNT, CDR2 YYREEE (reference sequence). The CDR3 consists of 12 residues.

In regard to this clonotype: Germline is not matched at one junction end, which may reflect a read error. The genes are TRBV15 and TRBJ1-2; D not certain. Germline V gene sequence: CDR1 LNHNV, CDR2 YYDKDF (reference sequence). This CDR3 contains 13 residues. This CDR3 reads CAPSRDPLDGYTF. In nucleotides, the CDR3 is TGTGCCCCCAGCAGAGACCCCTTGGATGGCTACACCTTC.

The J gene is TRBJ2-5, the V gene TRBV24-1; a possible D gene is TRBD2 (6 bases). The CDR3 length is 13 residues. Germline V CDR1 and CDR2: KGHDR, SFDVKD. Between the trimmed V and J ends, which lost 5 bases and 5 bases, there was a span of 11 bases. The CDR3 coding sequence is TGTGCCACCAGTGGCAGCGGGTGGGAGACCCAGTACTTC. The encoded protein is CATSGSGWETQYF.

Points on this clonotype: This CDR3 is missing its conserved last phenylalanine or tryptophan, likely due to a read error. The DNA is omitted, as the CDR3 cannot be located on it reliably, and the CDR3 follows TCRdb's listing. J is TRBJ1-5 and V is TRBV7-2; whether TRBD1, the table's D call, matches the DNA was not checked. CDR1 is SGHTA and CDR2 is FQGNSA in the germline V gene. The CDR3 has 13 residues if both end residues are counted. The chain's CDR3 is CASSRPGKAALRA.

This clonotype was picked up many times. The rearrangement links TRBV7-9 to TRBJ1-1, with D hard to call. Germline V lookup: CDR1 SEHNR, CDR2 FQNEAQ (reference sequence). The CDR3 covers 15 residues. Trimming pared 4 bases from V and 2 bases from J, leaving 14 bases between. This chain's CDR3 is CASSSDITENTEAFF. The CDR3 region has the DNA TGTGCCAGCAGCTCAGACATCACGGAAAACACTGAAGCTTTCTTT.

This rearrangement joins TRBV9 to TRBJ2-1; possibly TRBD2 for D (6 bases). This CDR3 is 17 amino acids long. Germline V gene lookup returns CDR1 SGDLS and CDR2 YYNGEE. Trimming shortened V by 4 bases and J by 5 bases, and 22 bases separated the two germline ends. The CDR3 here is CASSSTHTGLRNNEQFF. In DNA, the CDR3 is TGTGCCAGCAGCAGTACTCACACGGGACTCCGGAACAATGAGCAGTTCTTC.

The chain couples TRBV5-6 to TRBJ1-1; D is possibly TRBD1 (6 bases). Germline V gene data show CDR1 as SGHDT and CDR2 as YYEEEE. Trimming left V 6 bases short and J 3 bases short, with 18 bases between. This CDR3 has 15 residues. The CDR3 coding sequence is TGTGCCAGCATCCCCCCGGGGGGCTGGGACACTGAAGCTTTCTTT. Translating it yields CASIPPGGWDTEAFF.

In the case of this clonotype: This CDR3 fails to terminate in the conserved phenylalanine or tryptophan, so it likely reflects a read error. The limits of the CDR3 on the DNA are not certain, so only TCRdb's listed CDR3 is given. The V and J genes are TRBV9 and TRBJ2-5. The germline CDR1 and CDR2 sequences are SGDLS and YYNGEE. The CDR3 has 11 residues if both end residues are counted. CDR3 in amino acids: CASSFHGELNY.

This chain uses TRBV5-6 with TRBJ2-3; perhaps TRBD2 as D (5 bases). The CDR3 extends over 13 amino acids. The germline CDR1 and CDR2 sequences are SGHDT and YYEEEE. Trimming took off 1 base at V and 6 bases at J, with 9 bases between the two ends. CDR3 loop: CASSLYGVDTQYF. The CDR3 nucleotides read TGTGCCAGCAGCTTGTACGGGGTGGATACGCAGTATTTT.

The V call is TRBV10-3, the J call TRBJ2-1; D ambiguous. Germline V CDR1 and CDR2: ENHRY, SYGVKD. This CDR3 contains 12 residues. Trimming shortened V by 3 bases and J by 9 bases, and 9 bases separated the two germline ends. The DNA of the CDR3 is TGTGCCATCAGTGACCCACGTTTTGAGCAGTTCTTC. Translation gives CAISDPRFEQFF.

At least ten counts were recorded for this clonotype. The rearrangement links TRBV6-1 to TRBJ2-5; 8 bases agree with TRBD1. CDR3 length: 15 residues. V dropped 4 bases and J dropped 5; count of bases not matched to a gene: 9. Germline CDR1 and CDR2: MNHNS and SASEGT. The CDR3 loop is CASSVAGGVSETQYF. The CDR3 DNA reads as TGTGCCAGCAGTGTAGCAGGGGGCGTGTCTGAGACCCAGTACTTC.

The chain employs TRBV7-9 and TRBJ1-1, with D uncertain. Germline values: CDR1 SEHNR, CDR2 FQNEAQ (reference sequence). V was cut by 1 base and J by 14 bases, with 23 bases left in between. This CDR3 has 15 residues. CDR3 nucleotides: TGTGCCAGCAGCTTAGGGCTAGACAATGAGCCGTTAGTCTTCTTT. This translates into CASSLGLDNEPLVFF.

Only one count was recorded for this clonotype. One junction end disagrees with the germline gene, perhaps due to a read error. The chain recombines TRBV7-8 with TRBJ1-5; maybe TRBD1 (5 bases). In germline, CDR1 is SGHVS, CDR2 FQNEAQ. The CDR3 has 14 amino acids. CDR3: CASSLVAPGRAREF. The DNA for the CDR3 is TGTGCCAGCAGCTTAGTCGCTCCGGGCAGGGCCCGGGAATTT.

V gene TRBV4-2 combines with J gene TRBJ2-2; 11 bases map to TRBD2. This CDR3 contains 18 residues. Germline V CDR1 and CDR2: LGHNA, YNFKEQ. V was clipped by 0 bases and J by 4 bases; unmatched bases: 7. CDR3 bases: TGTGCCAGCAGCCAAGATTTGGGCCTAGCGGGGGGCACCGGGGAGCTGTTTTTT. It encodes CASSQDLGLAGGTGELFF.

Concerning this clonotype: The CDR3 does not end in the conserved phenylalanine or tryptophan, so this is likely a read error. The DNA is left out, because the CDR3 cannot be placed on it with certainty; the CDR3 is given as TCRdb lists it. The rearrangement joins TRBV7-2 to TRBJ1-6. CDR1 and CDR2 from the germline V gene are SGHTA and FQGNSA. The CDR3 is 13 amino acids long, termini counted. CDR3 in amino acids: CASSPDHGGYTFG.

The chain uses TRBV9 and TRBJ2-1, with 12 bases matching TRBD2. The germline V gene encodes CDR1 SGDLS and CDR2 YYNGEE. After removal of 0 bases from V and 6 bases from J, the junction contained 4 bases not matched to a gene. The CDR3 covers 16 residues. The CDR3 DNA follows: TGTGCCAGCAGCGTAGCCCCTAGCGGGAGGGTCAATGAGCAGTTCTTC. It codes for CASSVAPSGRVNEQFF.

The chain combines TRBV12-3 or TRBV12-4 with TRBJ2-2; D possibly matches TRBD1 or TRBD2 (6 bases each). This CDR3 has 12 amino acids. V was shortened by 7 bases and J by 4 bases, with 7 bases between the two germline ends. The CDR3: CASTGATGELFF. CDR3 DNA: TGTGCCAGCACGGGGGCCACCGGGGAGCTGTTTTTT.

Concerning this clonotype: A junction boundary mismatches the germline segment, possibly from a read error. The gene calls are TRBV5-1 and TRBJ1-2; D is possibly TRBD1 (5 bases). This CDR3 has 15 amino acids. The germline V gene has CDR1 SGHRS and CDR2 YFSETQ. The CDR3 region has the DNA TGCGCCAGCAGCGCCCAGGGAGGGGATAACTATGACTACACCTTC. Amino acid sequence: CASSAQGGDNYDYTF. Together with reference TRBV5-1 and TRBJ1-2, the CDR3 gives the full variable domain: KAGVTQTPRYLIKTRGQQVTLSCSPISGHRSVSWYQQTPGQGLQFLFEYFSETQRNKGNFPGRFSGRQFSNSRSEMNVSTLELGDSALYLCASSAQGGDNYDYTFGSGTRLTVV.

This clonotype was counted a single time. The V call is TRBV20-1, the J call TRBJ1-4, with D perhaps matching TRBD1 (5 bases). The CDR3 covers 12 residues. Trimming removed 6 bases from V and 14 bases from J, with 19 bases in between. Germline V gene data show CDR1 as DFQATT and CDR2 as SNEGSKA (reference sequence). The CDR3 sequence: CSAFNSSGGLFF. The CDR3 DNA sequence: TGCAGTGCCTTTAACAGTAGCGGGGGGCTGTTTTTT.

This clonotype showed up many times. The rearrangement links TRBV29-1 to TRBJ1-1; a weak D match, TRBD1 (6 bases). The V gene's germline CDR1 is SQVTM and CDR2 ANQGSEA. The CDR3 contains 18 residues. V shed 6 bases and J shed 1 base, with 27 bases lying between them. DNA for the CDR3: TGCAGCGTCCCCTGGGGGGCGCCGGGTCTTACGGCGAACACTGAAGCTTTCTTT. Translating it yields CSVPWGAPGLTANTEAFF.

CDR3 in DNA: TGTGCCATCACTTCCCCAGCGGAGGGCAGAGATACGCAGTATTTT. Protein product: CAITSPAEGRDTQYF. The chain couples TRBV10-3 to TRBJ2-3, with D possibly matching TRBD2 (6 bases). The CDR3 is 15 residues long. Germline CDR1 is ENHRY and CDR2 is SYGVKD. V dropped 7 bases and J dropped 5 bases, with 19 bases sitting between them.